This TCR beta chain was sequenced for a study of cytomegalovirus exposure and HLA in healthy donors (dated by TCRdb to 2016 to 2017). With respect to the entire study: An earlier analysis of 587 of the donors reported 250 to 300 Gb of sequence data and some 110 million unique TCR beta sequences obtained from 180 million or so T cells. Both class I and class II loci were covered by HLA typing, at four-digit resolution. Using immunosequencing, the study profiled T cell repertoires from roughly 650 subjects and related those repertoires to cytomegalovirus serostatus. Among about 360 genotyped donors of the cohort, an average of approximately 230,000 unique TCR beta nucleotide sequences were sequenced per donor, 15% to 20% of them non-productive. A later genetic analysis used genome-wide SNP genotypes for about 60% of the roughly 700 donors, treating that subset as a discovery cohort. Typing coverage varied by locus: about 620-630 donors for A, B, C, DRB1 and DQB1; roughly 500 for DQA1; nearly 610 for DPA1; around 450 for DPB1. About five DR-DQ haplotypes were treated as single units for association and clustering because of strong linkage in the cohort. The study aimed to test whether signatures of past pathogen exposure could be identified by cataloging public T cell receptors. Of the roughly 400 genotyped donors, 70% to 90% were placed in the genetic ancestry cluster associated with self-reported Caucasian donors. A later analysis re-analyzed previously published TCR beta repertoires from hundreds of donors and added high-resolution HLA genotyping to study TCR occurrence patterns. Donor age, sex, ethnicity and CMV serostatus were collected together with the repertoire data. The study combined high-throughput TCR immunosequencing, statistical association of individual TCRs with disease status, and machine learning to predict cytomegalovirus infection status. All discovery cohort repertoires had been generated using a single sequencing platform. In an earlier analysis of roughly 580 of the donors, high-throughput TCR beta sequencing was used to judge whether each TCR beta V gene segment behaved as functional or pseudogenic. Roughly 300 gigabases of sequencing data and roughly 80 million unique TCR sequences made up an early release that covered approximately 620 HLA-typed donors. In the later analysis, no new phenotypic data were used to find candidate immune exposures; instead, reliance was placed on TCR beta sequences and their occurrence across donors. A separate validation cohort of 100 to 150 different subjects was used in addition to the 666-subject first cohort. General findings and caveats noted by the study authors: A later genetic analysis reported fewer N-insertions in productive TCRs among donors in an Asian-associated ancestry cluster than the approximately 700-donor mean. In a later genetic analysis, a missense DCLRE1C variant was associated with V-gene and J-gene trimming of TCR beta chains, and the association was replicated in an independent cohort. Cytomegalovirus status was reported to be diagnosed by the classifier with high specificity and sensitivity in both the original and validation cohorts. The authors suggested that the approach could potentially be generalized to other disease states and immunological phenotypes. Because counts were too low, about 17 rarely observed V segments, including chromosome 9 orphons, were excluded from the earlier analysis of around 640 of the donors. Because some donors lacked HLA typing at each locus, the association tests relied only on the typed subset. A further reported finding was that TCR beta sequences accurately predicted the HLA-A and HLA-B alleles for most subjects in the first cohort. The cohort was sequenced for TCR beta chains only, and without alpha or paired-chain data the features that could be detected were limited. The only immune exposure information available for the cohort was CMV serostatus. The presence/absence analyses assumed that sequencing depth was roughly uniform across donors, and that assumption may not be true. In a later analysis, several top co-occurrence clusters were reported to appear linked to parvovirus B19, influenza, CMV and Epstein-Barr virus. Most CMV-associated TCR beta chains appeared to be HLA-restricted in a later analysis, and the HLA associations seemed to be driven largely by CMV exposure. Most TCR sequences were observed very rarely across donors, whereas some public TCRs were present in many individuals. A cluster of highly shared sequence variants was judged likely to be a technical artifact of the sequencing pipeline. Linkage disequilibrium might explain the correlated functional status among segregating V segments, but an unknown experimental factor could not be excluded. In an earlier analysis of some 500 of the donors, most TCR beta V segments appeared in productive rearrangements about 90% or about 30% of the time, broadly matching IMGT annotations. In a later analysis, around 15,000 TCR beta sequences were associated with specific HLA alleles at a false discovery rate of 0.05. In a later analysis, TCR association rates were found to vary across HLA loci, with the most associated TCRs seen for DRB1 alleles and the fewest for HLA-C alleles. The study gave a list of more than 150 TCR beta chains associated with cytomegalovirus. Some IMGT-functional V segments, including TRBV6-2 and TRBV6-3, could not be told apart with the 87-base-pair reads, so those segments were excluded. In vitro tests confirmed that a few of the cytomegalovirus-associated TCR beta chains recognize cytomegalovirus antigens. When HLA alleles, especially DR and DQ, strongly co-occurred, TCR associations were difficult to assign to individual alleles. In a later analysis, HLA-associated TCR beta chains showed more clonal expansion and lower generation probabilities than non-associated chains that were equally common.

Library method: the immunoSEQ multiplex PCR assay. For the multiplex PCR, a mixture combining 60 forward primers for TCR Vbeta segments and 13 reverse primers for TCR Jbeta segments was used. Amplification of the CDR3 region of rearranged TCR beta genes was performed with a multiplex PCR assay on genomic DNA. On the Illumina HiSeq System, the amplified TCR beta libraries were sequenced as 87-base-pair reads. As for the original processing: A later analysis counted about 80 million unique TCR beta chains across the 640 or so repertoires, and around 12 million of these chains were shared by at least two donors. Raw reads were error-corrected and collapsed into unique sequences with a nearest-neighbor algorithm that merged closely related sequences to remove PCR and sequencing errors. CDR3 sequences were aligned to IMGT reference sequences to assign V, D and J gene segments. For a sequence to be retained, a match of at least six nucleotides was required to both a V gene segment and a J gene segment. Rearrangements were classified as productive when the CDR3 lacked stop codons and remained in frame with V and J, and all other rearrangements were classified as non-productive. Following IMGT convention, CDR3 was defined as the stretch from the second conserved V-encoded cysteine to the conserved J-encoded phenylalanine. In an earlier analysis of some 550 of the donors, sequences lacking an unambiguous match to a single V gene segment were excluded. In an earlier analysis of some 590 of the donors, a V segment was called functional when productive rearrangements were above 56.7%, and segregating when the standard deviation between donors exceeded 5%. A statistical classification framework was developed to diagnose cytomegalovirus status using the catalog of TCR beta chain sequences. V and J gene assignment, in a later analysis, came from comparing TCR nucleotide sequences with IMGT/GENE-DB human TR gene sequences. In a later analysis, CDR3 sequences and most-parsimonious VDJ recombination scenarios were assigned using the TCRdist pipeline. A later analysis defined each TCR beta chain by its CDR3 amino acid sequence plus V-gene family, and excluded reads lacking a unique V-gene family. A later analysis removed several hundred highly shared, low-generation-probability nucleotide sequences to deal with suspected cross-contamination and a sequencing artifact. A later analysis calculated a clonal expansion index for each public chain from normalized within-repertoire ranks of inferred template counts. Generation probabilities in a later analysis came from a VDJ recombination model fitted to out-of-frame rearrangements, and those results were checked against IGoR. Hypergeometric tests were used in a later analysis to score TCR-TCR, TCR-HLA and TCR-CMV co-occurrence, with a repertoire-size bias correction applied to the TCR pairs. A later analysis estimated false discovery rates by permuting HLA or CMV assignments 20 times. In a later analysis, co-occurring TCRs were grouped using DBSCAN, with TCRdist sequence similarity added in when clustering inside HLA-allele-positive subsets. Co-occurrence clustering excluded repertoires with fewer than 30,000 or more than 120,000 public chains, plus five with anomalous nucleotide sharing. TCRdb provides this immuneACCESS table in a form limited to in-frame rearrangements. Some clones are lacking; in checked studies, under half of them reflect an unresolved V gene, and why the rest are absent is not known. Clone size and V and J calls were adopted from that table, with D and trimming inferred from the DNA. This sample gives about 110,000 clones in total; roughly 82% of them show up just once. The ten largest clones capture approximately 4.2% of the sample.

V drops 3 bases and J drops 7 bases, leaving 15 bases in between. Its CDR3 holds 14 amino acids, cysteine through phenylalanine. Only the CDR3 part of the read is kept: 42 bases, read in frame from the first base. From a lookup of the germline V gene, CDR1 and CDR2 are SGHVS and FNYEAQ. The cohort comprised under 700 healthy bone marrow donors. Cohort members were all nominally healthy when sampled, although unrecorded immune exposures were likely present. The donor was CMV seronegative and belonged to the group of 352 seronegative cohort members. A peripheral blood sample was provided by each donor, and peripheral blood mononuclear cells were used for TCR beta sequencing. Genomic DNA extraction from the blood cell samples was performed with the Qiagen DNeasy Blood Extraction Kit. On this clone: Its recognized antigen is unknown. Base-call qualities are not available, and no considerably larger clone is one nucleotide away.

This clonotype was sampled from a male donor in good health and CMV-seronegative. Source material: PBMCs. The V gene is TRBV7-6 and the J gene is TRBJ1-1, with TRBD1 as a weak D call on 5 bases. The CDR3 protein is CASSFRQTESEAFF. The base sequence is TGTGCCAGCAGCTTTCGACAGACTGAAAGTGAAGCTTTCTTT.